This TCR beta chain was sequenced during a study of follicular helper T cells after annual influenza vaccination. The overall study: For some subjects, blood spans the 2013-2014, 2014-2015 and 2015-2016 annual vaccinations.

The CDR3 spans 17 residues. Germline CDR1 is SGHTA and CDR2 is FQGTGA. V shed 6 bases, J shed 7 bases, and the junction held 20 bases outside the gene matches. The time point denotes: 2015-2016 season, pre-vaccination. Study results and limitations: Productive TCRB sequences came from only roughly 9.5-22% of cells. Day 7 ICOS+CD38+ clones later appeared mostly in ICOS-CD38- cTfh.

This clone was counted between two and nine times. The antigen remains undetermined. Sequencing used immunoSEQ multiplex PCR; TCRdb keeps in-frame clones, though not all of them. The table records approximately 6,100 clones, approximately 85% of them present only once. This chain connects TRBV7-3 to TRBJ2-7, with 8 bases aligning to TRBD2. The clonotype comes from an adult who received the influenza vaccine. The source material was CXCR5+ CD38- circulating T follicular helper cells from blood, sampled on the day of influenza vaccination. The subset is: circulating Tfh, non-naive CD4+CXCR5+PD-1+ (ICOS+CD38+ or ICOS-CD38-). This chain's CDR3 is CASSYLGPSGRGGEQYF. For the CDR3, the DNA is TGTGCCAGCAGTTACCTGGGCCCAAGCGGGAGAGGTGGGGAGCAGTACTTC.